This T cell receptor beta chain was observed in a study of T cell repertoires in cytomegalovirus infection. As for this clonotype: Its antigen is unidentified.

TCRdb itself ran the reads through MiXCR, one entry per CDR3 protein. The table has approximately 1,000,000 distinct CDR3 sequences, around 32% seen once. V gave up 0 bases and J gave up 6 bases, with 10 bases separating them. The germline gives CDR1 SGDLS, CDR2 YYNGEE. The CDR3 loop spans 14 amino acids. The material sequenced was cultured CD8+ T cells from PBMCs, taken from culture after CMV antigen stimulation. The chain couples TRBV9 to TRBJ2-4; D is possibly TRBD1 (6 bases). This clonotype was sampled from a human donor in good health (CMV status not recorded). Some clones in this sample may be carry-over from other donors' samples. The CDR3 DNA follows: TGTGCCAGCAGCGTAGCAGCAGGGGCAAACATTCAGTACTTC. Residues: CASSVAAGANIQYF. Complete variable domain (other parts from reference TRBV9 and TRBJ2-4): DSGVTQTPKHLITATGQRVTLRCSPRSGDLSVYWYQQSLDQGLQFLIQYYNGEERAKGNILERFSAQQFPDLHSELNLSSLELGDSALYFCASSVAAGANIQYFGAGTRLSVL.